This T cell receptor (beta chain) was identified during a study of T cell repertoires in cytomegalovirus infection. Overall study: Indications of both CMV infection and matching HLA type were provided by public TCR beta signatures. The study's findings and limits: CMV-specific TCR beta clonotypes restricted by HLA-C dominated the ex vivo response. Identification of carriers of CMV plus the relevant HLA was achieved through cumulative public TCR beta family frequency.

Deletions cut 0 bases from V and 7 bases from J, with 12 bases between. CDR3 length: 14 amino acids. Looked up from germline, CDR1 is MGHRA and CDR2 is YSYEKL. TCRdb fed the reads into MiXCR, producing one record per CDR3 protein. The sample lists 100,000 to 150,000 distinct CDR3 sequences, about 32% seen once, with roughly 50% in the top ten. Turning to this clonotype: Its specificity is unknown.

The chain couples TRBV4-1 to TRBJ1-1; D is perhaps TRBD1 (5 bases). The source is a human donor in good health (CMV status not recorded). Some clones in this sample may be carry-over from other donors' samples. This specimen consisted of CD8+ T cells from cultured PBMCs, obtained from culture after CMV antigen stimulation. This CDR3 reads CASSQEPQGDEAFF. The CDR3 DNA is TGCGCCAGCAGCCAAGAGCCCCAGGGTGATGAAGCTTTCTTT.